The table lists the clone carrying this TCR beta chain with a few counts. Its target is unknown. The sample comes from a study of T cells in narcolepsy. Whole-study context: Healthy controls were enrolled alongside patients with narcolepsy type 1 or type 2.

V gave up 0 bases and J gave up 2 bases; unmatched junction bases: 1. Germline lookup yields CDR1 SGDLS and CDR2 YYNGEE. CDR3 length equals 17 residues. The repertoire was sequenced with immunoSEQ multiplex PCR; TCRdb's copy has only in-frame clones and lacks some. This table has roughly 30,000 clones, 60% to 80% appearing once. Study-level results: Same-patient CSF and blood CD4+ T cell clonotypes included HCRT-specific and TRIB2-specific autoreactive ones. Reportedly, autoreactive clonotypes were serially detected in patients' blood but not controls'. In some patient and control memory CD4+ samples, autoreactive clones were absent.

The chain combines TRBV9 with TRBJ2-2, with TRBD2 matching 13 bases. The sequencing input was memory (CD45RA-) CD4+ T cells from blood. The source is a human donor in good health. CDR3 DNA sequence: TGTGCCAGCAGCGTAGGACTAGCGGGAGGTAACACCGGGGAGCTGTTTTTT. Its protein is CASSVGLAGGNTGELFF.